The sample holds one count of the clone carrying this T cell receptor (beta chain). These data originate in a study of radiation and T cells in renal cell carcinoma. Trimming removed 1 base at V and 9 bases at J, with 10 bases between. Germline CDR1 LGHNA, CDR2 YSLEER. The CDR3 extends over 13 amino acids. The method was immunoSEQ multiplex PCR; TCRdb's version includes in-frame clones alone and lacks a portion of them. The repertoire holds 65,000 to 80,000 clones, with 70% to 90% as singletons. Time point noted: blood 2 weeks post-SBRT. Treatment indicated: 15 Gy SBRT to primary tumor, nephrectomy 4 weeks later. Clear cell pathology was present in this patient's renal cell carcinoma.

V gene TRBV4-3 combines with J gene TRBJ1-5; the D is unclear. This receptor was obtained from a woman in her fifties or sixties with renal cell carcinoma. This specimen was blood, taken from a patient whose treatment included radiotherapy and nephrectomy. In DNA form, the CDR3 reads TGCGCCAGCAGCCAAGTCGTGCGGGGGCCCCAGCATTTT. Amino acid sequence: CASSQVVRGPQHF.